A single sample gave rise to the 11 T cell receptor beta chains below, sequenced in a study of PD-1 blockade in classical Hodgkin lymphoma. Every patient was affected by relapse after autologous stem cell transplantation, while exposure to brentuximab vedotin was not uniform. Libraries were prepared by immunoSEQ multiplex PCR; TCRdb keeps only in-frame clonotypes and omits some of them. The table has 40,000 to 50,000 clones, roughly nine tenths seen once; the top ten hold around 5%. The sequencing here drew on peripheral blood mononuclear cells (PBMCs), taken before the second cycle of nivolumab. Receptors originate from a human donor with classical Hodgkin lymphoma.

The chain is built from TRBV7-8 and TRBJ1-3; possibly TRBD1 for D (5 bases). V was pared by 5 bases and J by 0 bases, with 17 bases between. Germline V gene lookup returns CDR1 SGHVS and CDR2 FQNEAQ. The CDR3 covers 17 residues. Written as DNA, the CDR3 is TGTGCCAGCAGCAAGGGACGTATCATAAACTCTGGAAACACCATATATTTT. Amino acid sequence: CASSKGRIINSGNTIYF.

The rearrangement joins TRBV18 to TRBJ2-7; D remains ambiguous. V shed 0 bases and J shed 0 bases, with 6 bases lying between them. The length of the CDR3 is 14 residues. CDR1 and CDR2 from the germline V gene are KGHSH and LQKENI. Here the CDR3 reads CASSPPYDSYEQYF. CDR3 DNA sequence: TGTGCCAGCTCACCACCTTACGACTCCTACGAGCAGTACTTC.

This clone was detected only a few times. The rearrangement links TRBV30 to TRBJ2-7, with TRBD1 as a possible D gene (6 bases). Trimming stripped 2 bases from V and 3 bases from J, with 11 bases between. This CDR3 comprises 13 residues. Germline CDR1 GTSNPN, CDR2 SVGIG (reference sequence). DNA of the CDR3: TGTGCCTGGAGTCGACAGGCGATCTACGAGCAGTACTTC. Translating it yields CAWSRQAIYEQYF.

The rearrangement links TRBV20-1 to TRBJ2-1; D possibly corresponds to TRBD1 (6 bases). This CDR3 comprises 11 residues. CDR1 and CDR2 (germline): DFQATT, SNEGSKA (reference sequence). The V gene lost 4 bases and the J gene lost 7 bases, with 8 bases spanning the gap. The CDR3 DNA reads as TGCAGTGCTAACAGGGCAAATGAGCAGTTCTTC. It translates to CSANRANEQFF.

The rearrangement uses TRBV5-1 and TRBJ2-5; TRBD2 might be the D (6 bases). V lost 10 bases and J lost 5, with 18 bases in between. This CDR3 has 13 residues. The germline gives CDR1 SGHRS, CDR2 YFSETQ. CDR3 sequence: CAGSGSPGETQYF. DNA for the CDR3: TGCGCCGGTAGCGGAAGTCCTGGGGAGACCCAGTACTTC.

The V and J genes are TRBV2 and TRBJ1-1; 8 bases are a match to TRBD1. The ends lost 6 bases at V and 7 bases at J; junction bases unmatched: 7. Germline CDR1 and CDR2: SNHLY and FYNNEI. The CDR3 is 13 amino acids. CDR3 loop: CASSLQTGDEAFF. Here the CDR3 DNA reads TGTGCCAGCAGCTTACAGACAGGGGATGAAGCTTTCTTT. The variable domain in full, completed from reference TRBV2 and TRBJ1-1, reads EPEVTQTPSHQVTQMGQEVILRCVPISNHLYFYWYRQILGQKVEFLVSFYNNEISEKSEIFDDQFSVERPDGSNFTLKIRSTKLEDSAMYFCASSLQTGDEAFFGQGTRLTVV.

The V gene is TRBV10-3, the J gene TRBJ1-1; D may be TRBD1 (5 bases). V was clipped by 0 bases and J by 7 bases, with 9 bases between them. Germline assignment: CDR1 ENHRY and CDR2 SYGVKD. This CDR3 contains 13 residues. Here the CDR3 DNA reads TGTGCCATCAGTGAGTCGACAGCCGATGAAGCTTTCTTT. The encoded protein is CAISESTADEAFF.

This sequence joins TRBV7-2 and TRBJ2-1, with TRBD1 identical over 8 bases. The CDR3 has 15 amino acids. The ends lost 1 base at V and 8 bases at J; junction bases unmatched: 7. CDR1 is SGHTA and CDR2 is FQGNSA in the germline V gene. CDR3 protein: CASSLGPGGMDEQFF. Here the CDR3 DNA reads TGTGCCAGCAGCTTAGGGCCAGGGGGCATGGATGAGCAGTTCTTC.

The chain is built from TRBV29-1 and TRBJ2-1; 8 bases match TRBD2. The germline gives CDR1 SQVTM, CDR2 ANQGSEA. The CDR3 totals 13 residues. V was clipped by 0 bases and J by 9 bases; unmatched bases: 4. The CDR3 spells CSVEEVAGTEQFF. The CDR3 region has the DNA TGCAGCGTTGAAGAGGTAGCGGGAACTGAGCAGTTCTTC.

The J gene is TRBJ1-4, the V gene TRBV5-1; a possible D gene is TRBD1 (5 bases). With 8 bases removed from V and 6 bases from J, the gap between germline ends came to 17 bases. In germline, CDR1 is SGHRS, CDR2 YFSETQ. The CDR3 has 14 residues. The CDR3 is CASTWGTGDEKLFF. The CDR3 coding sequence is TGCGCCAGTACTTGGGGGACGGGGGATGAAAAACTGTTTTTT.

CDR3: CASSLVRLAGETYEQYF. CDR3 in DNA: TGTGCCAGCAGCTTAGTCCGACTAGCGGGGGAAACCTACGAGCAGTACTTC. J is TRBJ2-7 and V is TRBV7-8; 12 nucleotides agree with TRBD2. CDR1 SGHVS and CDR2 FQNEAQ come from the germline V gene. Trimming took 1 base from V and 2 from J; bases not matched to a gene: 6. The CDR3 is made up of 17 amino acids.